The 31 T cell receptor beta chains in this list originate from one sample, sequenced in a study of OX40 agonist ivuxolimab in advanced cancers. Sequencing used immunoSEQ multiplex PCR; TCRdb keeps in-frame clones, though not all of them. The sample shows tens of thousands of clones, around 90% of them seen only once. This material consisted of CD4+ or CD8+ T cells sorted from blood, taken in a trial of the OX40 agonist ivuxolimab. All receptors come from an adult with an advanced solid tumor such as melanoma, head and neck, liver or kidney cancer.

The rearrangement joins TRBV29-1 to TRBJ2-7, with 11 positions matching TRBD1. V lost 1 base to trimming and J lost 4 bases; unmatched junction nucleotides: 3. The CDR3 is 14 residues long. CDR1 is SQVTM and CDR2 is ANQGSEA in the germline V gene. Written as DNA, the CDR3 is TGCAGCGTTGAAGCCGGGACAGGGGGGTACGAGCAGTACTTC. As protein: CSVEAGTGGYEQYF.

The count of this clone is one. The CDR3 nucleotides read TGTGCCAGCAGCCAAGCTTCGCGGGAAAGGAACACTGAAGCTTTCTTT. Translating it yields CASSQASRERNTEAFF. V and J are TRBV14 and TRBJ1-1; D gene unclear. CDR1 is SGHDN, CDR2 FVKESK, per germline. CDR3 length equals 16 residues. Trimming shortened V by 1 base and J by 1 base, and 13 bases separated the two germline ends.

This chain connects TRBV4-3 to TRBJ2-1; 9 bases agree with TRBD2. The CDR3 length is 18 residues. CDR1 LGHNA and CDR2 YSLEER come from the germline V gene. V lost 0 bases, J lost 5 bases, and 11 bases stayed unmatched. The CDR3 protein is CASSQDRVAGELHNEQFF. Written as DNA, the CDR3 is TGCGCCAGCAGCCAAGATCGGGTAGCGGGAGAGCTTCACAATGAGCAGTTCTTC.

This rearrangement joins TRBV29-1 to TRBJ2-1; 7 positions agree with TRBD2. The CDR3 extends over 15 amino acids. Germline CDR1 SQVTM, CDR2 ANQGSEA. J gave up 6 bases and V 0 bases, and 8 bases lay outside the gene matches. CDR3 DNA sequence: TGCAGCGTTGAAGAGGGCGGGAGATCTATCAATGAGCAGTTCTTC. Its protein is CSVEEGGRSINEQFF.

The chain has TRBV28 and TRBJ2-7; a weak D match, TRBD2 (5 bases). Per the germline V gene, CDR1 is MDHEN and CDR2 is SYDVKM. V was cut by 3 bases and J by 5 bases, with 11 bases left in between. This CDR3 is 13 amino acids long. CDR3 sequence (DNA): TGTGCCAGCAGTTTCGAACTAGTGAACGAGCAGTACTTC. As protein: CASSFELVNEQYF.

The V and J genes are TRBV27 and TRBJ1-1; 12 nucleotides match TRBD1. The CDR3 has 19 amino acids. V was pared by 6 bases and J by 1 base, with 15 bases of the junction left unmatched. Germline CDR1 and CDR2: MNHEY and SMNVEV (reference sequence). The CDR3 here is CASRQGLGTGGWRNTEAFF. DNA of the CDR3: TGTGCCAGCAGGCAGGGCCTGGGGACAGGGGGCTGGAGGAACACTGAAGCTTTCTTT.

The chain is built from TRBV9 and TRBJ1-1; no definite D call. V lost 0 bases to trimming and J lost 4 bases, with 7 bases between them. This CDR3 comprises 13 residues. CDR1 is SGDLS, CDR2 YYNGEE, per germline. The CDR3 spells CASSVAGSTEAFF. The DNA for the CDR3 is TGTGCCAGCAGCGTAGCGGGGAGCACTGAAGCTTTCTTT.

This chain joins TRBV27 and TRBJ2-3; D unresolved. The germline V gene encodes CDR1 MNHEY and CDR2 SMNVEV (reference sequence). CDR3 length: 14 amino acids. The V end lost 2 bases, the J end lost 4 bases, and 10 bases lay between the germline ends. CDR3 residues: CASSLIQSADTQYF. The CDR3, as DNA: TGTGCCAGCAGTTTAATTCAGAGCGCAGATACGCAGTATTTT.

This clone was seen a single time. The rearrangement uses TRBV9 and TRBJ1-4; TRBD1 agrees at 10 bases. The germline V gene encodes CDR1 SGDLS and CDR2 YYNGEE. CDR3 size: 15 residues. V lost 4 bases and J lost 7; bases outside the gene matches: 7. The DNA for the CDR3 is TGTGCCAGCAGCCCAGGACAGGGGGGTGTTGAAAAACTGTTTTTT. Translation: CASSPGQGGVEKLFF.

The V call is TRBV19, the J call TRBJ2-7, with 9 bases matching TRBD1. Germline CDR1 is LNHDA and CDR2 is SQIVND (reference sequence). This CDR3 is 14 amino acids long. J was trimmed by 3 bases and V by 7 bases; bases with no gene match: 7. The CDR3 loop is CASTTGQGSYEQYF. The CDR3 DNA reads TGTGCCAGTACCACCGGACAGGGGAGCTACGAGCAGTACTTC. Full variable domain (remainder filled in from reference TRBV19 and TRBJ2-7): DGGITQSPKYLFRKEGQNVTLSCEQNLNHDAMYWYRQDPGQGLRLIYYSQIVNDFQKGDIAEGYSVSREKKESFPLTVTSAQKNPTAFYLCASTTGQGSYEQYFGPGTRLTVT.

This chain joins TRBV7-3 and TRBJ2-1, with no clear D. Germline V lookup: CDR1 SGHTA, CDR2 FQGTGA. Trimming pared 5 bases from V and 5 bases from J, leaving 4 bases between. The length of the CDR3 is 11 residues. CDR3 amino acids: CASSINNEQFF. As DNA, the CDR3 is TGTGCCAGCAGCATTAACAATGAGCAGTTCTTC.

This chain connects TRBV4-1 to TRBJ2-7; 9 nucleotides match TRBD1. V trimming: 4 bases; J trimming: 3 bases; junction bases outside the gene matches: 4. From germline, CDR1 is MGHRA and CDR2 YSYEKL. CDR3 length equals 14 residues. This chain's CDR3 is CASSPGTGFYEQYF. As DNA, the CDR3 is TGCGCCAGCAGCCCCGGGACAGGGTTCTACGAGCAGTACTTC.

The chain uses TRBV5-6 and TRBJ2-3; 7 bases line up with TRBD2. This CDR3 contains 15 residues. V lost 4 bases, J lost 0 bases, and 5 bases stayed unmatched. Germline-derived CDR1 and CDR2 are SGHDT and YYEEEE. This CDR3 is CASSPLAESTDTQYF. The CDR3 DNA reads as TGTGCCAGCAGCCCCCTAGCGGAGAGCACAGATACGCAGTATTTT.

V usage is TRBV7-3 and J usage is TRBJ2-2, with 8 bases identical to TRBD1. The V segment lost 0 bases and the J segment 7 bases; nucleotides outside the gene matches: 10. The CDR3 consists of 17 residues. Germline assignment: CDR1 SGHTA and CDR2 FQGTGA. The DNA of the CDR3 is TGTGCCAGCAGCTTAACCCAAACGGACAGGGACGTCGGGGAGCTGTTTTTT. Its protein product is CASSLTQTDRDVGELFF.

The CDR3 here is CASSLVQLADTQYF. The CDR3 DNA reads TGTGCCAGCAGCTTGGTTCAGCTCGCAGATACGCAGTATTTT. This chain uses TRBV5-8 with TRBJ2-3; no reliable D call. CDR1 and CDR2 (germline): SGHTS, YDEGEE. The CDR3 has 14 amino acids. Trimming took off 0 bases at V and 4 bases at J, with 9 bases between the two ends. The complete variable domain, with remaining parts taken from reference TRBV5-8 and TRBJ2-3, reads EAGVTQSPTHLIKTRGQQATLRCSPISGHTSVYWYQQALGLGLQFLLWYDEGEERNRGNFPPRFSGRQFPNYSSELNVNALELEDSALYLCASSLVQLADTQYFGPGTRLTVL.

The chain links TRBV21-1 to TRBJ1-2; TRBD1 reflects the table's D call only, with no check against the DNA. TRBV21-1 is a listed pseudogene. The CDR3 totals 19 residues. CDR3 nucleotides: TGTGCCAGCAGCAAAGATCAGTCGAAGGGGCGCGTGTCCATCAGTGGCTACACCTTC. Amino acids: CASSKDQSKGRVSISGYTF.

As to this clone: The germline gene is not matched at one end of the junction; a read error may be the cause. In the same sample, other DNA sequences code for this CDR3. V is TRBV27 and J is TRBJ2-1, with D tentatively TRBD1 or TRBD2 (5 bases each). Per germline, CDR1 MNHEY and CDR2 SMNVEV (reference sequence). The CDR3 sequence is 16 residues long. DNA of the CDR3: TGTGCCAGCAGCCCTTACGACGGGACCCTGGACAACGAGCAGTTCTTC. Its translation: CASSPYDGTLDNEQFF.

This chain links TRBV7-2 with TRBJ2-7; 8 bases match TRBD1. From germline, CDR1 is SGHTA and CDR2 FQGNSA. J was trimmed by 0 bases and V by 1 base; bases with no gene match: 8. The CDR3 is made up of 17 amino acids. CDR3 coding DNA: TGTGCCAGCAGCTTAGGGACAGGGTTCATCAACTCCTACGAGCAGTACTTC. It is translated as CASSLGTGFINSYEQYF.

The chain employs TRBV28 and TRBJ2-7; 8 bases match TRBD2. Germline loops: CDR1 MDHEN, CDR2 SYDVKM. The trim removed 5 bases at V and 3 bases at J, leaving 12 bases unmatched. The CDR3 loop spans 16 amino acids. This CDR3 reads CASSLSGTSGFYEQYF. As DNA, the CDR3 is TGTGCCAGCAGTCTGTCCGGGACTAGTGGGTTCTACGAGCAGTACTTC.

The chain couples TRBV10-3 to TRBJ2-7, with 7 bases that match TRBD1. CDR3 size: 14 residues. The germline CDR1 and CDR2 sequences are ENHRY and SYGVKD. J was trimmed by 5 bases and V by 10 bases; bases with no gene match: 14. The CDR3 sequence: CATQGVPSTDEQYF. The CDR3 nucleotides are TGTGCCACCCAGGGGGTGCCTTCCACTGACGAGCAGTACTTC.

The rearrangement links TRBV27 to TRBJ2-3; TRBD1 might be the D (6 bases). Trimming took 2 bases from V and 2 from J, leaving 8 bases between them. This CDR3 is built from 14 residues. Germline-derived CDR1 and CDR2 are MNHEY and SMNVEV (reference sequence). CDR3 sequence reads: CASSLGGYTDTQYF. CDR3 coding DNA: TGTGCCAGCAGTTTAGGGGGCTACACAGATACGCAGTATTTT.

V and J are TRBV10-3 and TRBJ1-1, with TRBD1 as a possible D gene (5 bases). V was shortened by 0 bases and J by 3 bases, with 8 bases between the two germline ends. From germline, CDR1 is ENHRY and CDR2 SYGVKD. The CDR3 has 14 residues. CDR3 loop: CAISESGAYTEAFF. The DNA for the CDR3 is TGTGCCATCAGTGAGTCCGGGGCGTACACTGAAGCTTTCTTT.

As for this clone: An end of the junction differs from the germline gene, which may be a read error. For the CDR3, the DNA is TGTGCCAACAGTTTAGCCCTAGCGCCTCTTTCCTACGAGCAGTACTTC. It translates to CANSLALAPLSYEQYF. The chain employs TRBV27 and TRBJ2-7; D possibly corresponds to TRBD2 (6 bases). The CDR3 sequence is 16 residues long. The germline gives CDR1 MNHEY, CDR2 SMNVEV (reference sequence).

V and J are TRBV2 and TRBJ2-3; no clear D gene. This CDR3 comprises 13 residues. CDR1 and CDR2 from the germline V gene are SNHLY and FYNNEI. With 4 bases removed from V and 3 bases from J, the gap between germline ends came to 8 bases. The CDR3 protein is CASSGALTDTQYF. The CDR3 DNA reads TGTGCCAGCAGTGGGGCGCTTACAGATACGCAGTATTTT.

CDR3 loop: CASQRPRTGELFF. The CDR3 DNA reads as TGTGCCTCGCAGAGGCCAAGGACCGGGGAGCTGTTTTTT. This chain uses TRBV10-3 with TRBJ2-2; D gene uncertain. The CDR3 covers 13 residues. Deletions cut 11 bases from V and 5 bases from J, with 15 bases between. Per the germline V gene, CDR1 is ENHRY and CDR2 is SYGVKD.

The chain combines TRBV5-1 with TRBJ1-6; TRBD1 agrees at 9 bases. Trimming took 0 bases from V and 7 from J; bases not matched to a gene: 2. This CDR3 has 15 amino acids. CDR1 is SGHRS, CDR2 YFSETQ, per germline. The CDR3 protein is CASSLEGTGNSPLHF. CDR3 bases: TGCGCCAGCAGCTTGGAGGGGACAGGGAATTCACCCCTCCACTTT.

As DNA, the CDR3 is TGTGCCAGCAGCCGGGGACAGGGGGGCTCCTACAATGAGCAGTTCTTC. It translates to CASSRGQGGSYNEQFF. The gene calls are TRBV4-2 and TRBJ2-1, with 11 bases lining up with TRBD1. Germline-derived CDR1 and CDR2 are LGHNA and YNFKEQ. With 4 bases clipped from V and 0 bases from J, the junction kept 2 bases outside the gene matches. The CDR3 extends over 16 amino acids.

This clone was found once. CDR3 DNA sequence: TGCGCCAGCAGCCAGGGCAGGGGCAACTACGAGCAGTACTTC. Translating it yields CASSQGRGNYEQYF. The genes are TRBV4-3 and TRBJ2-7; D perhaps matches TRBD1 (6 bases). Trimming left V 3 bases short and J 3 bases short, with 12 bases between. The CDR3 spans 14 residues. Germline CDR1 reads LGHNA; CDR2 reads YSLEER.

This clone showed up just once. This chain connects TRBV9 to TRBJ1-2, with a possible D match to TRBD1 (6 bases). This CDR3 contains 13 residues. Germline V gene data show CDR1 as SGDLS and CDR2 as YYNGEE. V gave up 7 bases and J gave up 0 bases, with 10 bases separating them. CDR3 sequence: CASGGTSNYGYTF. The CDR3 nucleotides are TGTGCCAGCGGGGGCACCTCTAACTATGGCTACACCTTC.

This chain joins TRBV6-4 and TRBJ2-7; maybe TRBD2 (5 bases). The germline V gene has CDR1 MRHNA and CDR2 SNTAGT. V was shortened by 3 bases and J by 6 bases, with 24 bases between the two germline ends. CDR3 length equals 17 residues. The CDR3 region has the DNA TGTGCCAGCAGTGATCTATATCGGGGATCGGAGAACGGCGAGCAGTACTTC. It encodes CASSDLYRGSENGEQYF.

This chain connects TRBV6-5 to TRBJ1-5; D ambiguous. V gave up 0 bases and J gave up 5 bases, with 11 bases separating them. The CDR3 is 15 amino acids. CDR1 is MNHEY and CDR2 is SVGAGI in the germline V gene. Here the CDR3 reads CASSYSTVRDQPQHF. The CDR3 DNA reads TGTGCCAGCAGTTACTCGACGGTTAGAGATCAGCCCCAGCATTTT.